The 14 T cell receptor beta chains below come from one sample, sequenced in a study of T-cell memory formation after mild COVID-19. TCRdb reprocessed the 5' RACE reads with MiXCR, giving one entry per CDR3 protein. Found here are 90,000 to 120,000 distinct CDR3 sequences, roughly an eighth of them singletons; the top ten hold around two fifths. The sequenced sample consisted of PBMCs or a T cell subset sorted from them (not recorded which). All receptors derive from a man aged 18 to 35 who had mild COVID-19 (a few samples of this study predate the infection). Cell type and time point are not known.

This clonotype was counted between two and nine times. CDR3 residues: CSVEGTLDSSTDTQYF. CDR3 DNA: TGCAGCGTTGAAGGAACCTTGGACAGTAGCACAGATACGCAGTATTTT. The rearrangement joins TRBV29-1 to TRBJ2-3; D is possibly TRBD1 (6 bases). The V end lost 1 base, the J end lost 0 bases, and 14 bases lay between the germline ends. The germline V gene encodes CDR1 SQVTM and CDR2 ANQGSEA. The CDR3 has 16 residues.

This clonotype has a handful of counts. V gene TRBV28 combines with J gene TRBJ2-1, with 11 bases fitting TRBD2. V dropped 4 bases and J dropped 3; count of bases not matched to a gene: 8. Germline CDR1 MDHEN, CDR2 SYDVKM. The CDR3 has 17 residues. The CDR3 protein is CASSSTRTSGLYNEQFF. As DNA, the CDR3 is TGTGCCAGCAGTTCAACGCGGACTAGCGGGCTCTACAATGAGCAGTTCTTC.

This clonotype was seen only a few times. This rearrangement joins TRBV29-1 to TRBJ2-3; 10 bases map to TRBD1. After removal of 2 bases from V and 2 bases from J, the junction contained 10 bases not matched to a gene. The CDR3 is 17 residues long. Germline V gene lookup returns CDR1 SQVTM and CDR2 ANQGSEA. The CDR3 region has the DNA TGCAGCGTTGAATTCCCTGCGGACAGGGGGAACACAGATACGCAGTATTTT. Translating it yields CSVEFPADRGNTDTQYF.

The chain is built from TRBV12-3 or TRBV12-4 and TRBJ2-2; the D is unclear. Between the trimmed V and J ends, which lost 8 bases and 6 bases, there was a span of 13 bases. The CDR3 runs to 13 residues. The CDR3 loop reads CASGDVGPGELFF. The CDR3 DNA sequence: TGTGCCAGCGGCGATGTGGGCCCCGGGGAGCTGTTTTTT.

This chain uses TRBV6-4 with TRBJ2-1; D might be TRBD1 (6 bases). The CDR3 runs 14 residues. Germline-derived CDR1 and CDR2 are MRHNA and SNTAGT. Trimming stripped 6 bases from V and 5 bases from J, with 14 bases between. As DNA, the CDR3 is TGTGCCAGCAGCGACAGGTCTTCAGACAATGAGCAGTTCTTC. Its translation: CASSDRSSDNEQFF.

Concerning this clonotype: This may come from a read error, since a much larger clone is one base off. CDR3 region: CASSRPLVAGGTDTQYF. The CDR3 coding sequence is TGTGCCAGCAGTCGTCCCCTGGTAGCGGGGGGCACAGATACGCAGTATTTT. The chain is built from TRBV6-5 and TRBJ2-3, with TRBD2 matching over 9 bases. V trimming: 5 bases; J trimming: 1 base; junction bases outside the gene matches: 10. Germline-derived CDR1 and CDR2 are MNHEY and SVGAGI. This CDR3 contains 17 residues.

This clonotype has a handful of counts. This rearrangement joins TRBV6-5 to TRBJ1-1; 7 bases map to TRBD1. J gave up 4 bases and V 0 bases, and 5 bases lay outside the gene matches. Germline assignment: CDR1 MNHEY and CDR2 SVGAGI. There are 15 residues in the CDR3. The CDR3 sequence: CASSYSGEGATEAFF. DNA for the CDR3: TGTGCCAGCAGTTACTCAGGGGAGGGGGCCACTGAAGCTTTCTTT.

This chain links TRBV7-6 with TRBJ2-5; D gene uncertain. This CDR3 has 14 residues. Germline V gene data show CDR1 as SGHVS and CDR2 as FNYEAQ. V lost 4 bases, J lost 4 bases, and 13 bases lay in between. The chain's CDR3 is CASSSLVSGETQYF. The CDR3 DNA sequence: TGTGCCAGCAGCTCCCTCGTTTCGGGAGAGACCCAGTACTTC.

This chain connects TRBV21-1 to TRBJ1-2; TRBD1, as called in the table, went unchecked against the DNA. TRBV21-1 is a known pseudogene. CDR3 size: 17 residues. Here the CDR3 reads CASSKAYGAFKYYGYTF. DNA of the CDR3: TGTGCCAGCAGCAAAGCTTACGGGGCGTTTAAGTACTATGGCTACACCTTC.

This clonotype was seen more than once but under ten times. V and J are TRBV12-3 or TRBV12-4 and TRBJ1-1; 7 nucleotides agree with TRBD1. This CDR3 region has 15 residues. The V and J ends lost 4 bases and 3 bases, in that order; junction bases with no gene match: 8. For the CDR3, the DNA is TGTGCCAGCAGTTCTAGGGGGCTTAGTTACACTGAAGCTTTCTTT. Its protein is CASSSRGLSYTEAFF.

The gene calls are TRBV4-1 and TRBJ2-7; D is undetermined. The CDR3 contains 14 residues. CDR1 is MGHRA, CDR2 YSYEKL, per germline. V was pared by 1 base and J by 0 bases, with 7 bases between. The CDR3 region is CASSQAPGSYEQYF. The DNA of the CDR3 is TGCGCCAGCAGCCAAGCTCCAGGCTCCTACGAGCAGTACTTC.

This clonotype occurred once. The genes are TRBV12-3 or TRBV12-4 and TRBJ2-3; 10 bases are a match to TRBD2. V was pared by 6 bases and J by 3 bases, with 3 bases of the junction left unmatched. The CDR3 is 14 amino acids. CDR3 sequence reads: CASRVAGGTDTQYF. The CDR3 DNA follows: TGTGCCAGCAGGGTAGCGGGGGGTACAGATACGCAGTATTTT.

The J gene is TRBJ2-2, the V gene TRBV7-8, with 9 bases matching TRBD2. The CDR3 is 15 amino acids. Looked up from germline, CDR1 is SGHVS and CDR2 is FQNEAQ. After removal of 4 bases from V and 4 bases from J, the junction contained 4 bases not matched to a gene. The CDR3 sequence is CASSSVTSGTGELFF. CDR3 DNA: TGTGCCAGCAGCTCCGTGACTAGCGGCACCGGGGAGCTGTTTTTT.

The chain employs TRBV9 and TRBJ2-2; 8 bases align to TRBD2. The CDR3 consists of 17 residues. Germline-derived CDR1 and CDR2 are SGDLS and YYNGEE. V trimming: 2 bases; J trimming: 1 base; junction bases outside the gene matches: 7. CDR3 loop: CASSVLAGFKNTGELFF. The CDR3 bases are TGTGCCAGCAGCGTTCTAGCGGGCTTTAAGAACACCGGGGAGCTGTTTTTT. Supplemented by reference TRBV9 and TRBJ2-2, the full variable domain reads DSGVTQTPKHLITATGQRVTLRCSPRSGDLSVYWYQQSLDQGLQFLIQYYNGEERAKGNILERFSAQQFPDLHSELNLSSLELGDSALYFCASSVLAGFKNTGELFFGEGSRLTVL.